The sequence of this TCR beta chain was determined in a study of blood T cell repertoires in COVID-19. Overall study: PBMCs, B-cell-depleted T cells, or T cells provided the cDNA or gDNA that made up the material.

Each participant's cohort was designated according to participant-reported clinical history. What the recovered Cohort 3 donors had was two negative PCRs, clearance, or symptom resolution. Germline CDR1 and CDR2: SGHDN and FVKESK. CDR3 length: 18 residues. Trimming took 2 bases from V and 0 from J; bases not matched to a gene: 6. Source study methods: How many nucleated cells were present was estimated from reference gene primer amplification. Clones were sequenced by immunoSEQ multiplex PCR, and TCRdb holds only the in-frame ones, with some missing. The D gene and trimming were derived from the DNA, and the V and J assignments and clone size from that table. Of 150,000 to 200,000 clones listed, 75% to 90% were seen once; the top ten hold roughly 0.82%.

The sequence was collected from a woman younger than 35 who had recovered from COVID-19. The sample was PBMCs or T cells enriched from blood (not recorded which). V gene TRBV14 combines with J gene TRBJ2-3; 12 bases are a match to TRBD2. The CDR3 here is CASSQLLAGGPSTDTQYF. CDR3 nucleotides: TGTGCCAGCAGCCAACTACTAGCGGGAGGTCCTAGCACAGATACGCAGTATTTT.